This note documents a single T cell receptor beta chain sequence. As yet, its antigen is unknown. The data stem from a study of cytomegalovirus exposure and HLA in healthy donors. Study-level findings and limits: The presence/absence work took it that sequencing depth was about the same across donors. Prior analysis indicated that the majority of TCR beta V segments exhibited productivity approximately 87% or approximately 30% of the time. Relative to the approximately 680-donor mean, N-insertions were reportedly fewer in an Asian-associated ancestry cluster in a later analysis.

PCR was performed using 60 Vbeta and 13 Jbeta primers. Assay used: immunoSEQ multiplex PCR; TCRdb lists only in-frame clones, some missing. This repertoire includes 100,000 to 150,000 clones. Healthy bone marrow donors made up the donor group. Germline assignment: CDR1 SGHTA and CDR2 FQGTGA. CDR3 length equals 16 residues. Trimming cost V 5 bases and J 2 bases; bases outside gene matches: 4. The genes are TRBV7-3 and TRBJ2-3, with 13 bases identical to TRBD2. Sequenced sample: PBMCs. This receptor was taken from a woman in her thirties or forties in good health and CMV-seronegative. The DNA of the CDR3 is TGTGCCAGCAGCCCCGGACTAGCGGGGGACACAGATACGCAGTATTTT. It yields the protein CASSPGLAGDTDTQYF.